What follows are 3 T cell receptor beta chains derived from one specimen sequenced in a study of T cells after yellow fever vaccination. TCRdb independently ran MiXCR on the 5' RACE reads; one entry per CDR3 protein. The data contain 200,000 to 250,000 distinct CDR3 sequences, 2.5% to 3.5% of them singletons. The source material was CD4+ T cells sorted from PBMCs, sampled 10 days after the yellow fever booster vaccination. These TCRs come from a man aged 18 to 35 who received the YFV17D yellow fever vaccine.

In DNA, the CDR3 is TGCGCCAGCAGCCCACAGACAGGGCTCGGACAGCCCCAGCATTTT. This gives the protein CASSPQTGLGQPQHF. The V and J genes are TRBV5-1 and TRBJ1-5, with 7 bases that match TRBD1. The germline V gene has CDR1 SGHRS and CDR2 YFSETQ. The CDR3 length is 15 residues. Trimming cost V 4 bases and J 7 bases; bases outside gene matches: 11.

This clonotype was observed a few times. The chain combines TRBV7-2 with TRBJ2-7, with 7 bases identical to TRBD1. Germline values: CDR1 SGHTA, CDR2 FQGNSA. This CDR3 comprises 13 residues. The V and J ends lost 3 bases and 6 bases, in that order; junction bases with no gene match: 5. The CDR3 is CASSLPGGGEQYF. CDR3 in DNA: TGTGCCAGCAGCTTGCCAGGGGGTGGCGAGCAGTACTTC.

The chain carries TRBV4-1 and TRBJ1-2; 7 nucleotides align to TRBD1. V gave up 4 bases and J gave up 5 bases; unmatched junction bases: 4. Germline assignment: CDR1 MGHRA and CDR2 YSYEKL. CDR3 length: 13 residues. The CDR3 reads CASSRTGIYGYTF. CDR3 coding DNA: TGCGCCAGCAGCCGGACAGGCATTTATGGCTACACCTTC.